This is a list of T cell receptor beta chains from one sample in a study of blood T cell repertoires in COVID-19. This table comes from immunoSEQ multiplex PCR, and its TCRdb copy is limited to in-frame clones, with some not included. The repertoire has 50,000 or so clones, roughly 84% of them found once; the top ten carry under 8.5%. The source material was peripheral blood. These receptors were collected from a middle-aged man with active COVID-19. Each CDR3 is given with its conserved first and last residue. D genes are given only for firm matches. Expanded clones get a size class; other rows say once, few or many, or leave the size out.

clone size: -
J gene: TRBJ2-5
V gene: TRBV6-1
D gene: -
CDR3 DNA: TGTGCCAGCAGTGAAGGTATTTCGAGTGGCCAAGAGACCCAGTACTTC
CDR3 protein: CASSEGISSGQETQYF

clone size: -
J gene: TRBJ2-7
V gene: TRBV15
D gene: TRBD2
CDR3 DNA: TGTGCCACCGGAGCTAGCGGGATCTACGAGCAGTACTTC
CDR3 protein: CATGASGIYEQYF

clone size: few
J gene: TRBJ2-7
V gene: TRBV27
D gene: TRBD1
CDR3 DNA: TGTGCCAGCAGTTCACCCGCCGGGACAGGGGCCTACGAGCAGTACTTC
CDR3 protein: CASSSPAGTGAYEQYF

clone size: -
J gene: TRBJ2-5
V gene: TRBV21-1
D gene: -
CDR3 DNA: TGTGCCAGCAGCAAAGTACCCGCGGCACAGGGGGCTAGAGAGACCCAGTACTTC
CDR3 protein: CASSKVPAAQGARETQYF

clone size: -
J gene: TRBJ1-2
V gene: TRBV15
D gene: TRBD1
CDR3 DNA: TGTGCCACCAGCATTCGGACAGGGGCGTATGGCTACACCTTC
CDR3 protein: CATSIRTGAYGYTF

clone size: -
J gene: TRBJ2-7
V gene: TRBV30
D gene: TRBD1
CDR3 DNA: TGTGCCTGGAAATTGGGGCAGGGGGCAGGAGAGCAGTACTTC
CDR3 protein: CAWKLGQGAGEQYF

clone size: -
J gene: TRBJ1-4
V gene: TRBV6-6
D gene: -
CDR3 DNA: TGTGCCAGCAGTTACAGGGGTCAGGAAAAACTGTTTTTT
CDR3 protein: CASSYRGQEKLFF

clone size: -
J gene: TRBJ2-3
V gene: TRBV6-2/TRBV6-3
D gene: TRBD2
CDR3 DNA: TGTGCCAGCAGTCTAGCGGGGGGCCGCATAGATACGCAGTATTTT
CDR3 protein: CASSLAGGRIDTQYF

clone size: few
J gene: TRBJ2-2
V gene: TRBV19
D gene: TRBD1
CDR3 DNA: TGTGCCAGTAGTATTGGGACAGGGACTACCGGGGAGCTGTTTTTT
CDR3 protein: CASSIGTGTTGELFF

clone size: -
J gene: TRBJ2-5
V gene: TRBV7-9
D gene: TRBD2
CDR3 DNA: TGTGCCAGCAGCCCGGGACTAGCGGGAGGGGAAGAGACCCAGTACTTC
CDR3 protein: CASSPGLAGGEETQYF

clone size: -
J gene: TRBJ2-3
V gene: TRBV13
D gene: -
CDR3 DNA: TGTGCCAGCAGCCCATTCACAGATACGCAGTATTTT
CDR3 protein: CASSPFTDTQYF

clone size: -
J gene: TRBJ2-5
V gene: TRBV3-1/TRBV3-2
D gene: TRBD1
CDR3 DNA: TGTGCCAGCAGCCAAAACTTGGCAGGGGGCGCCGGGACCCAGTACTTC
CDR3 protein: CASSQNLAGGAGTQYF

clone size: -
J gene: TRBJ2-5
V gene: TRBV11-2
D gene: TRBD2
CDR3 DNA: TGTGCCAGCAAGTCGGGACTAGCGGGACAAGAGACCCAGTACTTC
CDR3 protein: CASKSGLAGQETQYF

clone size: -
J gene: TRBJ2-1
V gene: TRBV20-1
D gene: TRBD2
CDR3 DNA: TGCAGTGCTAGTCTGCGGGGGGTACCCACTGAGCAGTTCTTC
CDR3 protein: CSASLRGVPTEQFF

clone size: once
J gene: TRBJ2-1
V gene: TRBV5-4
D gene: TRBD2
CDR3 DNA: TGTGCCAGCAGCTCTAGACTAGCGGGACCATACAATGAGCAGTTCTTC
CDR3 protein: CASSSRLAGPYNEQFF

clone size: -
J gene: TRBJ2-3
V gene: TRBV6-4
D gene: -
CDR3 DNA: TGTGCCAGCAGTGACTCGTCTGAACGGGAGACAGATACGCAGTATTTT
CDR3 protein: CASSDSSERETDTQYF

clone size: -
J gene: TRBJ2-1
V gene: TRBV6-5
D gene: -
CDR3 DNA: TGTGCCAGCAGTTGGGGCACCACCCTTTCCGGCTATGAGCAGTTCTTC
CDR3 protein: CASSWGTTLSGYEQFF

clone size: -
J gene: TRBJ2-7
V gene: TRBV5-1
D gene: -
CDR3 DNA: TGCGCCAGCAGCTTGGGCGGCAACTCCTACGAGCAGTACTTC
CDR3 protein: CASSLGGNSYEQYF

clone size: -
J gene: TRBJ1-4
V gene: TRBV7-2
D gene: TRBD1
CDR3 DNA: TGTGCCAGCAGCCCACAGGGGGCTAATGAAAAACTGTTTTTT
CDR3 protein: CASSPQGANEKLFF

clone size: -
J gene: TRBJ2-4
V gene: TRBV19
D gene: -
CDR3 DNA: TGTGCCAGTAGTATCGGCGGGGGCCTCGGTTCCAAAAACATTCAGTACTTC
CDR3 protein: CASSIGGGLGSKNIQYF

clone size: -
J gene: TRBJ1-1
V gene: TRBV5-1
D gene: -
CDR3 DNA: TGCGCCAGCAGCTTGATAGGAGGCACTGAAGCTTTCTTT
CDR3 protein: CASSLIGGTEAFF

clone size: -
J gene: TRBJ1-1
V gene: TRBV11-2
D gene: TRBD1
CDR3 DNA: TGTGCCAGCAGCTCTCAGGGGGAGACTGAAGCTTTCTTT
CDR3 protein: CASSSQGETEAFF

clone size: -
J gene: TRBJ2-3
V gene: TRBV19
D gene: TRBD2
CDR3 DNA: TGTGCCAGCGCGACTAGCTTCAGCTCAGATACGCAGTATTTT
CDR3 protein: CASATSFSSDTQYF

clone size: -
J gene: TRBJ2-6
V gene: TRBV25-1
D gene: -
CDR3 DNA: TGTGCCAGCAGTTTTGCTAGGGCCAACGTCCTGACTTTC
CDR3 protein: CASSFARANVLTF

clone size: -
J gene: TRBJ2-3
V gene: TRBV6-2/TRBV6-3
D gene: -
CDR3 DNA: TGTGCCAGCAGTTACTTGAGTGGCACAGATACGCAGTATTTT
CDR3 protein: CASSYLSGTDTQYF

clone size: -
J gene: TRBJ1-1
V gene: TRBV18
D gene: -
CDR3 DNA: TGTGCCAGCTCACCTCTGAGCAGGGGTCCCACTGAAGCTTTCTTT
CDR3 protein: CASSPLSRGPTEAFF

clone size: -
J gene: TRBJ1-4
V gene: TRBV6-5
D gene: TRBD1
CDR3 DNA: TGTGCCAGCAGTTCTACCCCCGGGACAGGGGCTGAAAAACTGTTTTTT
CDR3 protein: CASSSTPGTGAEKLFF

clone size: -
J gene: TRBJ2-7
V gene: TRBV18
D gene: -
CDR3 DNA: TGTGCCAGCTCACGACCAGCCTCCCTCACGCCCTACGAGCAGTACTTC
CDR3 protein: CASSRPASLTPYEQYF

clone size: -
J gene: TRBJ1-5
V gene: TRBV10-2
D gene: -
CDR3 DNA: TGCGCCAGCAGTGAGAGTCCAGGGAATAGCAATCAGCCCCAGCATTTT
CDR3 protein: CASSESPGNSNQPQHF

clone size: -
J gene: TRBJ2-5
V gene: TRBV5-5
D gene: -
CDR3 DNA: TGTGCCAGCAGCTCGGACGGGGACCAAGAGACCCAGTACTTC
CDR3 protein: CASSSDGDQETQYF

clone size: -
J gene: TRBJ2-3
V gene: TRBV19
D gene: TRBD2
CDR3 DNA: TGTGCCAGTAGTGCCGACTCCGGGGGGGCAGATACGCAGTATTTT
CDR3 protein: CASSADSGGADTQYF

clone size: -
J gene: TRBJ2-5
V gene: TRBV18
D gene: -
CDR3 DNA: TGTGCCAGCTCGGGGGGGACACCCAAGGAGACCCAGTACTTC
CDR3 protein: CASSGGTPKETQYF

clone size: -
J gene: TRBJ2-3
V gene: TRBV2
D gene: -
CDR3 DNA: TGTGCCAGCAGGCTAGCGGATACGCAGTATTTT
CDR3 protein: CASRLADTQYF

clone size: once
J gene: TRBJ2-7
V gene: TRBV6-5
D gene: TRBD1
CDR3 DNA: TGTGCCAGCAGTTATCAGGGGGCGAGGGAGCAGTATTTC
CDR3 protein: CASSYQGAREQYF

clone size: -
J gene: TRBJ2-2
V gene: TRBV10-2
D gene: -
CDR3 DNA: TGCGCCAGCAGCTTTTCTGACACCGGGGAGCTGTTTTTT
CDR3 protein: CASSFSDTGELFF

clone size: -
J gene: TRBJ2-3
V gene: TRBV5-4
D gene: TRBD2
CDR3 DNA: TGTGCCAGCAGCTTTCGGACTAGCGGAGCCACAGATACGCAGTATTTT
CDR3 protein: CASSFRTSGATDTQYF

clone size: few
J gene: TRBJ1-2
V gene: TRBV6-5
D gene: -
CDR3 DNA: TGTGCCAGCAGTTACTCCGACTATGGCTACACCTTC
CDR3 protein: CASSYSDYGYTF

clone size: -
J gene: TRBJ1-1
V gene: TRBV6-5
D gene: TRBD1
CDR3 DNA: TGTGCCAGCAGTCCTCAGGGGGGTAACACTGAAGCTTTCTTT
CDR3 protein: CASSPQGGNTEAFF

clone size: -
J gene: TRBJ1-5
V gene: TRBV7-9
D gene: -
CDR3 DNA: TGTGCCAGCAGCTTAGGAGACTTGGATCAGCCCCAGCATTTT
CDR3 protein: CASSLGDLDQPQHF

clone size: -
J gene: TRBJ1-1
V gene: TRBV19
D gene: TRBD1
CDR3 DNA: TGTGCCAGTAGTACCGCTCGGGCCGGGACAGGTCGGAACACTGAAGCTTTCTTT
CDR3 protein: CASSTARAGTGRNTEAFF

clone size: -
J gene: TRBJ2-5
V gene: TRBV11-3
D gene: TRBD1
CDR3 DNA: TGTGCCAGCAGCCCGCAGACAGGGGGATGGGGAAAGACCCAGTACTTC
CDR3 protein: CASSPQTGGWGKTQYF

clone size: -
J gene: TRBJ2-3
V gene: TRBV4-1
D gene: TRBD1
CDR3 DNA: TGCGCCAGCAGCCGAAACACGGGGACAGGGAGCACAGATACGCAGTATTTT
CDR3 protein: CASSRNTGTGSTDTQYF

clone size: -
J gene: TRBJ1-1
V gene: TRBV29-1
D gene: TRBD1
CDR3 DNA: TGCAGCGCCCGGAGGATAGGGGACACAGGGGTCCCTGAAGCTTTCTTT
CDR3 protein: CSARRIGDTGVPEAFF

clone size: few
J gene: TRBJ1-5
V gene: TRBV7-6
D gene: TRBD1
CDR3 DNA: TGTGCCAGCAGCTTGGGACAGGGGGCCCTAAATCAGCCCCAGCATTTT
CDR3 protein: CASSLGQGALNQPQHF

clone size: -
J gene: TRBJ1-1
V gene: TRBV19
D gene: TRBD1
CDR3 DNA: TGTGCCACCCGACAGGGGCTCGTGGAAGCTTTCTTT
CDR3 protein: CATRQGLVEAFF

clone size: -
J gene: TRBJ2-7
V gene: TRBV5-4
D gene: TRBD2
CDR3 DNA: TGTGCCAGCAGCGATGAGCGGGGTGTCCTCTACGAGCAGTACTTC
CDR3 protein: CASSDERGVLYEQYF

clone size: -
J gene: TRBJ2-5
V gene: TRBV7-9
D gene: TRBD2
CDR3 DNA: TGTGCCGGACTAGCGATAGTTGGGGAGACCCAGTACTTC
CDR3 protein: CAGLAIVGETQYF